The rows below give T cell receptor beta chains drawn from one sample of a study of blood T cell repertoires in COVID-19. Clones were sequenced by immunoSEQ multiplex PCR, and TCRdb holds only the in-frame ones, with some missing. The sample has about 380,000 clones, roughly 91% seen once. Material: PBMCs or T cells enriched from blood (not recorded which). These receptors were taken from a woman under 30 who had recovered from COVID-19. Each CDR3 is given with its conserved first and last residue. A D gene is named only where the DNA matches it firmly. Clone sizes are given selectively: once, few, many, or a class where the clone is expanded.

>TRBD1|TRBJ1-2|-|TRBV6-5
TGTGCCAGCAGTTACGGACAGGGGGCGAACTATGGCTACACCTTC
CASSYGQGANYGYTF
>-|TRBJ2-3|-|TRBV14
TGTGCCAGCATGGGAGTCAGCACAGATACGCAGTATTTT
CASMGVSTDTQYF
>-|TRBJ1-4|-|TRBV28
TGTGCCAGCACCATGAACAGGGTTGGAGAAAAACTGTTTTTT
CASTMNRVGEKLFF
>-|TRBJ1-4|-|TRBV6-5
TGTGCCAGCAGTTACTACAGTCCTAATGAAAAACTGTTTTTT
CASSYYSPNEKLFF
>-|TRBJ1-2|-|TRBV5-6
TGTGCCAGCAGCTTGACGGCTAACTATGGCTACACCTTC
CASSLTANYGYTF
>TRBD2|TRBJ2-3|-|TRBV5-1
TGCGCCAGCAGCCGCGGGGGGTTTGACACAGATACGCAGTATTTT
CASSRGGFDTDTQYF
>-|TRBJ2-7|-|TRBV30
TGTGCCTGGAGGTCAGGTGCATCTCCCTACGAGCAGTACTTC
CAWRSGASPYEQYF
>TRBD1|TRBJ2-1|-|TRBV24-1
TGTGCCGTCATACCGGGACAGGGTTACAATGAGCAGTTCTTC
CAVIPGQGYNEQFF
>-|TRBJ1-6|-|TRBV5-1
TGCGCCAGCAGCCCCTTAGCAGGGCCGGATTCACCCCTCCACTTT
CASSPLAGPDSPLHF
>-|TRBJ1-4|-|TRBV27
TGTGCCAGCAGTCTCCAGAACAATGAAAAACTGTTTTTT
CASSLQNNEKLFF
>TRBD1|TRBJ1-5|-|TRBV2
TGTGCCAGCTCGATGCTGACAGGGGGTAATCAGCCCCAGCATTTT
CASSMLTGGNQPQHF
>TRBD1|TRBJ1-5|-|TRBV27
TGTGCCAGCAAGGAGGGGACAGGGGACCAGCCCCAGCATTTT
CASKEGTGDQPQHF
>TRBD1|TRBJ1-5|once|TRBV19
TGTGCCAGTAGTGCGGGGACAGTGGACTATCAGCCCCAGCATTTT
CASSAGTVDYQPQHF
>-|TRBJ2-7|-|TRBV6-5
TGTGCCAGCAGACCCGGAGCGAGCTACGAGCAGTACTTC
CASRPGASYEQYF
>-|TRBJ2-2|-|TRBV6-5
TGTGCCAGCAGCGACAGGACCGGGGAGCTGTTTTTT
CASSDRTGELFF
>-|TRBJ2-3|once|TRBV23-1
TGCGCCAGCCCCATCGGGAGAGCCACAGATACGCAGTATTTT
CASPIGRATDTQYF
>-|TRBJ1-2|-|TRBV28
TGTGCCAGCAGAACCGGACAGTTAAACTATGGCTACACCTTC
CASRTGQLNYGYTF
>TRBD1|TRBJ2-3|-|TRBV18
TGTGCCAGCTCACCTACCATCCAACGGGACAGGGGAAAAGATACGCAGTATTTT
CASSPTIQRDRGKDTQYF
>TRBD1|TRBJ1-3|once|TRBV12-5
TGTGCTAGTGGTTTGATCCAGGGGGGCTCGATGGGAAACACCATATATTTT
CASGLIQGGSMGNTIYF
>-|TRBJ1-5|-|TRBV7-3
TGTGCCAGCAGCTTGGACAACAATCAGCCCCAGCATTTT
CASSLDNNQPQHF
>TRBD2|TRBJ2-7|-|TRBV6-4
TGTGCCAGCAGCGAGGAGTGGGGGGGGTACGAGCAGTACTTC
CASSEEWGGYEQYF
>-|TRBJ2-3|-|TRBV7-9
TGTGCCAGCAGTCCCAAGACAGCATTCTCCGCGAATACGCAGTATTTT
CASSPKTAFSANTQYF